What follows describes a single T cell receptor (beta chain). The target antigen is unknown. Sequencing libraries for TCR beta were prepared with iRepertoire HTBI primers and Arm-PCR of CDR3 regions. TCRdb processed the multiplex PCR reads anew with MiXCR; each CDR3 protein has one entry. The profile shows about 440,000 distinct CDR3 sequences, approximately 16% of them singletons. The entry originates in a study of regulatory T cells in long-lasting Graves disease. Findings and limits, study-wide: Persistent disease favored TRBV28, TRBJ1-2 and TRBJ2-5.

CDR3 size: 13 residues. Germline V gives CDR1 SGHRS, CDR2 YFSETQ. J lost 5 bases, V lost 5 bases, and 4 bases had no gene match. Described time point: newly diagnosed GD, antithyroid drugs for less than 3 months. The TCR library was prepared using RNA isolated from PBMCs. These data were also filed under a second study, of T cells in Graves' hyperthyroidism and ophthalmopathy. From that second work: Researchers ran a first-round RT-PCR on the TCR CDR3 using the HTBI primer set.

This sequence originates from a woman aged 18-29 years with Graves disease. Here the sequenced sample was peripheral blood mononuclear cells (PBMCs), taken at new diagnosis, from a patient treated with antithyroid drugs. The V gene is TRBV5-1, the J gene TRBJ1-2, with TRBD1 matching over 9 bases. CDR3 residues: CASSGGTGYGYTF. CDR3 sequence (DNA): TGCGCCAGCAGTGGGGGGACAGGGTATGGCTACACCTTC. Supplemented by reference TRBV5-1 and TRBJ1-2, the full variable domain reads KAGVTQTPRYLIKTRGQQVTLSCSPISGHRSVSWYQQTPGQGLQFLFEYFSETQRNKGNFPGRFSGRQFSNSRSEMNVSTLELGDSALYLCASSGGTGYGYTFGSGTRLTVV.